This T cell receptor beta chain was observed in a study of blood T cell repertoires in COVID-19. CDR1 is SEHNR and CDR2 is FQNEAQ in the germline V gene (reference sequence). V gave up 5 bases and J gave up 0 bases, with 17 bases separating them. The CDR3 covers 16 residues. Some clones are missing from TCRdb's copy, which holds only in-frame ones; the method was immunoSEQ multiplex PCR. In the table there are about 110,000 clones, 76% of which are singletons. The TCR was taken from an older man with COVID-19, enrolled during active disease. The genes are TRBV7-9 and TRBJ2-7; tentative D call: TRBD2 (5 bases). The sequencing input was peripheral blood. The CDR3 loop reads CASSNRRSESSYEQYF. CDR3 DNA sequence: TGTGCCAGCAGCAATCGACGTAGCGAGAGCTCCTACGAGCAGTACTTC.